The entry that follows covers one TCR beta chain sequence. V lost 0 bases, J lost 7 bases, and 6 bases stayed unmatched. The CDR3 has 14 residues. The germline V gene encodes CDR1 SGDLS and CDR2 YYNGEE. The method was immunoSEQ multiplex PCR; TCRdb's version includes in-frame clones alone and lacks a portion of them. The sample includes over 30,000 clones, more than 70% of them seen just once. The record originates from a study of PD-1 blockade in mismatch repair-deficient tumors. TCRs were sequenced from a few patients responding to pembrolizumab. The TCR comes from an adult with mismatch repair-deficient cancer. The specimen was PBMCs, collected 6 weeks after starting pembrolizumab. The rearrangement links TRBV9 to TRBJ1-2, with TRBD1 matching over 7 bases. The CDR3 is CASSVGGGARGYTF. In DNA, the CDR3 is TGTGCCAGCAGCGTAGGAGGGGGCGCACGTGGCTACACCTTC.